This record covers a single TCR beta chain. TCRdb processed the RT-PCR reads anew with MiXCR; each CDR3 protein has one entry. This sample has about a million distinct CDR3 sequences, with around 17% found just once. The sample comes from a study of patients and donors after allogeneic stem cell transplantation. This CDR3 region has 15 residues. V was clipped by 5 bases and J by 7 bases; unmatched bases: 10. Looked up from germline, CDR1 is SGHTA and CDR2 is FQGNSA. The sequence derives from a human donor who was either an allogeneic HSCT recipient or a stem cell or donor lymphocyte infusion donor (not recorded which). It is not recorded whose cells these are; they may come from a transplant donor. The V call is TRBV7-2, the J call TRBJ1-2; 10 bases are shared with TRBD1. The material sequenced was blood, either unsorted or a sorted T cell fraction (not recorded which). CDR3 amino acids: CASSLGTGAYSGYTF. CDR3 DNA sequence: TGTGCCAGCAGCCTCGGGACAGGGGCGTACTCTGGCTACACCTTC.